Below, one T cell receptor (beta chain) is given with its context. Its antigen is undetermined. The entry originates in a study of T cell repertoires in cytomegalovirus infection. The overall study: Public signatures in TCR beta pointed to CMV infection and matching HLA type. Study-wide points: Public TCR beta family frequency separated CMV-and-HLA carriers, including in an independent cohort.

In TCRdb, the reads were re-called with MiXCR into one record per CDR3 protein. The sample has 95,000 to 150,000 distinct CDR3 sequences; over 30% are singletons. From germline, CDR1 is LNHDA and CDR2 SQIVND (reference sequence). V lost 3 bases and J lost 1, with 9 bases in between. This CDR3 is 14 amino acids long. The receptor comes from a human donor in good health (CMV status not recorded). Some clones in this sample may be carry-over from other donors' samples. The sample was CD8+ T cells from cultured PBMCs, taken from culture after CMV antigen stimulation. This rearrangement joins TRBV19 to TRBJ1-1; D unresolved. This chain's CDR3 is CASSIADRNTEAFF. The DNA for the CDR3 is TGTGCCAGTAGTATCGCCGACCGGAACACTGAAGCTTTCTTT.